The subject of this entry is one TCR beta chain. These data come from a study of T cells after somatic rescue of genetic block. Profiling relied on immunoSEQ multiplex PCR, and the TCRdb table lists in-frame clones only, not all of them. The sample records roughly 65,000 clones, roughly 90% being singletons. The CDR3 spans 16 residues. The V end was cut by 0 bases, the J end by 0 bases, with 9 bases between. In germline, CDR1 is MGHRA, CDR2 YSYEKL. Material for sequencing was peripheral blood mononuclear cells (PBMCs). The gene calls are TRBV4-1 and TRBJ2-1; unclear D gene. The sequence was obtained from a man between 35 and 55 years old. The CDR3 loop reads CASSQDIRFSYNEQFF. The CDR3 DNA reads TGCGCCAGCAGCCAAGATATCCGATTCTCCTACAATGAGCAGTTCTTC.